This T cell receptor (beta chain) was recorded in a study of blood T cells in healthy people across ages. Using a J-beta primer mix together with a sample-barcoded 5' primer, a second PCR was run for about 6 to 11 cycles. TCRdb used MiXCR to reprocess the 5' RACE reads, holding one entry per CDR3 protein. This table holds about 1.4 million distinct CDR3 sequences, 55% to 75% found once. Peripheral blood from each donor was collected in a volume of 8 to 10 milliliters. V shed 4 bases and J shed 3 bases, with 16 bases lying between them. The germline CDR1 and CDR2 sequences are SEHNR and FQNEAQ (reference sequence). The CDR3 length is 15 residues.

The genes are TRBV7-9 and TRBJ2-7, with D perhaps TRBD2 (5 bases). Sequencing used blood. The sequence was obtained from a man between 18 and 35 years old in good health. The CDR3 nucleotides read TGTGCCAGCAGCTCCGACGGGATGAGAAGCTACGAGCAGTACTTC. The encoded protein is CASSSDGMRSYEQYF.